This TCR beta chain originates from a study of cytomegalovirus exposure and HLA in healthy donors. The V segment lost 0 bases and the J segment 5 bases; nucleotides outside the gene matches: 9. Germline V gene data show CDR1 as MNHNS and CDR2 as SASEGT. This CDR3 spans 16 amino acids. This clone was seen once. Its antigen remains unknown. PCR primers comprised 60 Vbeta and 13 Jbeta primers. Data came from immunoSEQ multiplex PCR; TCRdb stores just in-frame clones and leaves some out. The table includes about 130,000 clones, 55% to 75% detected once. Notes on the study in general: In vitro testing confirmed a few CMV-associated chains as specific for CMV antigens.

The clonotype comes from a man in his thirties or forties in good health and CMV-seronegative. Material: PBMCs. The V call is TRBV6-1, the J call TRBJ1-2; 7 bases map to TRBD1. CDR3 protein: CASSEARDRLGYGYTF. As DNA, the CDR3 is TGTGCCAGCAGTGAAGCTCGGGACAGACTGGGGTATGGCTACACCTTC.